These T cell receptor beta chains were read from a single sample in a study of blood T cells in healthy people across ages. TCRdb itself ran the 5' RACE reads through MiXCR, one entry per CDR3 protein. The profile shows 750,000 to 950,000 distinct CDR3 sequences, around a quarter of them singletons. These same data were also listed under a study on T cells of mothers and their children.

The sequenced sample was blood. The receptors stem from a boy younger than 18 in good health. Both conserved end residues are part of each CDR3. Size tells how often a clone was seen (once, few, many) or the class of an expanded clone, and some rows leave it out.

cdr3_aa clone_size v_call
CSARDQGSYGYTF few TRBV20-1
CASSFEFGRQPQHF few TRBV5-5
CASRDREDIQYF few TRBV12-3/TRBV12-4
CASSTSGANVLTF many TRBV6-6
CASSTGSGELFF few TRBV10-1
CASSQPGPRNIQYF few TRBV3-1
CASSSDRVTYNEQFF . TRBV28
CASSASETGGSGANVLTF . TRBV9
CSVDRYNEQFF . TRBV29-1
CASSQFEGWTEAFF few TRBV4-2
CASSARQRDEQYF few TRBV9
CASSQGGGINEQFF few TRBV7-3
CASTEQGASGTEAFF . TRBV2
CASSIGTGLEKLFF few TRBV5-1
CASSLGPRGANTEAFF few TRBV5-1
CASSLPQGVGETQYF few TRBV12-3/TRBV12-4
CASSPSTDRGFEAFF . TRBV2
CASSLGDRGRINIQYF once TRBV5-1
CASSLPGQNYGYTF many TRBV5-1
CASSLGSGFAEAFF . TRBV11-2
CSAKDRGGTGNTIYF . TRBV20-1